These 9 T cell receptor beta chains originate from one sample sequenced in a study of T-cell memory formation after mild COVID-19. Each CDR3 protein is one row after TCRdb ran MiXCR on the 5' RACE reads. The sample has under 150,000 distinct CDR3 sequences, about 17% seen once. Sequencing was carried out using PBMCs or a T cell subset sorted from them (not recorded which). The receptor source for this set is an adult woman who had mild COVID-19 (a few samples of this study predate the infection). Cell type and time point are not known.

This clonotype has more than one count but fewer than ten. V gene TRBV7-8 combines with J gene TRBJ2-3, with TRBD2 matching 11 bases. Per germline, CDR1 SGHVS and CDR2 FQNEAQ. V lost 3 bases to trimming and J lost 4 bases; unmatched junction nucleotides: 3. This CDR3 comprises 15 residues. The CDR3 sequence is CASSFSGGVPDTQYF. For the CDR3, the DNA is TGTGCCAGCAGCTTTAGCGGGGGGGTGCCAGATACGCAGTATTTT.

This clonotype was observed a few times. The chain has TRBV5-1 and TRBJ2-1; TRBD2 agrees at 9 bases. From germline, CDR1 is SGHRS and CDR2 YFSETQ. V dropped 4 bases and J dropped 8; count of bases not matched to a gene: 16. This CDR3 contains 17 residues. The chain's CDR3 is CASSTRGVAGDGYEQFF. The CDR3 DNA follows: TGCGCCAGCAGCACTAGAGGTGTAGCGGGGGACGGGTATGAGCAGTTCTTC.

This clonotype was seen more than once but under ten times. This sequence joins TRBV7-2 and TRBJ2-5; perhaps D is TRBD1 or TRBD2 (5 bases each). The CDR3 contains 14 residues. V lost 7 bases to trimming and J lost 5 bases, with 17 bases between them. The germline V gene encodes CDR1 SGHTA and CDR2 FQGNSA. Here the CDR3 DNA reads TGTGCCAGCACCTTGGGGGACGCCCGGGAGACCCAGTACTTC. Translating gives CASTLGDARETQYF. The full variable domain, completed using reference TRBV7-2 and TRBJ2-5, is GAGVSQSPSNKVTEKGKDVELRCDPISGHTALYWYRQSLGQGLEFLIYFQGNSAPDKSGLPSDRFSAERTGGSVSTLTIQRTQQEDSAVYLCASTLGDARETQYFGPGTRLLVL.

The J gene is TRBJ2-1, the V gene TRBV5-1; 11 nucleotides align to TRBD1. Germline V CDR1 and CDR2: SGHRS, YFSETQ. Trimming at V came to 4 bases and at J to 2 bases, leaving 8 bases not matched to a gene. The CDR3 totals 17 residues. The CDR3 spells CASSQDPGQGAYNEQFF. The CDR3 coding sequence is TGCGCCAGCAGCCAAGACCCGGGACAGGGGGCCTACAATGAGCAGTTCTTC.

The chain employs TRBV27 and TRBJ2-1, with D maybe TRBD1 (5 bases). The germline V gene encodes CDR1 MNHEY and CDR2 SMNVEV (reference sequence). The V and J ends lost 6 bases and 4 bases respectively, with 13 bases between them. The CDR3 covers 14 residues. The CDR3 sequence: CASRSGHLYNEQFF. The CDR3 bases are TGTGCCAGCAGATCTGGACACCTGTACAATGAGCAGTTCTTC.

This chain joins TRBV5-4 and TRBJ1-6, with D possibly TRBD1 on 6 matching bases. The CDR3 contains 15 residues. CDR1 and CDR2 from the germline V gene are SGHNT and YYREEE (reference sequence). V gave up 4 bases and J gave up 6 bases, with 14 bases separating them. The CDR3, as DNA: TGTGCCAGCAGCAGGGCTGGGACAACTAATTCACCCCTCCACTTT. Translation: CASSRAGTTNSPLHF.

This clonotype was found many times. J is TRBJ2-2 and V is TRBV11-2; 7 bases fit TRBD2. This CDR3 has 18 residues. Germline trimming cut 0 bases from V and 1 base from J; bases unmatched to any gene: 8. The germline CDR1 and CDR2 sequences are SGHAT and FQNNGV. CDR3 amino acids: CASSLDFFGGLNTGELFF. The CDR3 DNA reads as TGTGCCAGCAGCTTAGATTTTTTCGGGGGGTTGAACACCGGGGAGCTGTTTTTT.

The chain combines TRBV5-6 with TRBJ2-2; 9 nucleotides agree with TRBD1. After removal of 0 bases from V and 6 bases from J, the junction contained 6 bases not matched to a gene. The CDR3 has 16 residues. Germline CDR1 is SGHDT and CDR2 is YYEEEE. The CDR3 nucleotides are TGTGCCAGCAGCTTGGGTCTGGGACAGGGTGCCGGGGAGCTGTTTTTT. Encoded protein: CASSLGLGQGAGELFF.

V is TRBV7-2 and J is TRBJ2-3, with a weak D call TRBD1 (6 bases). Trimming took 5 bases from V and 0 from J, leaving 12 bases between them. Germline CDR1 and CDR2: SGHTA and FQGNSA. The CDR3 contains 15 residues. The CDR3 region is CASSPVGTSTDTQYF. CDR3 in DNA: TGTGCCAGCAGCCCTGTCGGGACAAGCACAGATACGCAGTATTTT.